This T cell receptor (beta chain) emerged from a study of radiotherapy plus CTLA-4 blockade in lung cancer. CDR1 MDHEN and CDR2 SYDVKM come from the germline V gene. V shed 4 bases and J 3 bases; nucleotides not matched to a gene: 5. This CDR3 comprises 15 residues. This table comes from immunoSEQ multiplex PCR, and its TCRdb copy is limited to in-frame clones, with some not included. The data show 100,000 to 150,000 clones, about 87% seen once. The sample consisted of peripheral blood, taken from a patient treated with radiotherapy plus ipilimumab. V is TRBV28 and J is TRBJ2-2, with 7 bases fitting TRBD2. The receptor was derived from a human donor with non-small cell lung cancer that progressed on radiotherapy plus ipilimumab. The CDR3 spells CASSSLGGYTGELFF. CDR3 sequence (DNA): TGTGCCAGCAGTTCATTGGGGGGGTACACCGGGGAGCTGTTTTTT.